Listed below are T cell receptor beta chains from one sample, sequenced in a study of T cells after yellow fever vaccination. Via MiXCR, TCRdb re-called the 5' RACE reads, giving one row per CDR3 protein. Of around 67,000 distinct CDR3 sequences listed, roughly 6.9% are singletons. The specimen was CD8+ T cells sorted from PBMCs, collected 4 to 5 days after the first yellow fever vaccination. The origin of the receptors is a man aged 18 to 35 who received the YFV17D yellow fever vaccine. Both conserved end residues are part of each CDR3. The D gene is left open where the match is weak. Clone size is given for some rows only: seen once, a few or many times, or a class if the clone is expanded.

cdr3_nt cdr3_aa j_call v_call d_call clone_size
TGCGCCAGCAGACCCAGCTCCTACAATGAGCAGTTCTTC CASRPSSYNEQFF TRBJ2-1 TRBV4-1 - few
TGTGACACCAGCACTTTGGGGAGCGGGGGGCGAAATGAGCAGTTCTTC CDTSTLGSGGRNEQFF TRBJ2-1 TRBV15 TRBD2 -
TGTGCCATCAGTGACCCGCCGGGACAGCAAGAGACCCAGTACTTC CAISDPPGQQETQYF TRBJ2-5 TRBV10-3 TRBD1 few
TGTGCCAGCAGCCTCGGGGGTCATCAGCCCCAGCATTTT CASSLGGHQPQHF TRBJ1-5 TRBV5-6 - many
TGTGCCATCAGTGGGACAGGGGATGGGAATGAAAAACTGTTTTTT CAISGTGDGNEKLFF TRBJ1-4 TRBV10-3 TRBD1 -
TGTGCCAGCAGATATCTAGCGGGGGGGCCTAAAGATACGCAGTATTTT CASRYLAGGPKDTQYF TRBJ2-3 TRBV27 TRBD2 many
TGTGCCAGCAGTTTATTTAGCGGGGGGGACCTTCGGAATGAGCAGTTCTTC CASSLFSGGDLRNEQFF TRBJ2-1 TRBV27 TRBD2 -
TGTGCCAGCAGGGGGGGGGACAGGGGCTACGAGCAGTACTTC CASRGGDRGYEQYF TRBJ2-7 TRBV12-3/TRBV12-4 TRBD1 few
TGTGCCAGCAGTCCTCTGAACCGGGACAGCGAGCAGTTCTTC CASSPLNRDSEQFF TRBJ2-1 TRBV6-1 TRBD1 -
TGTGCCAGTAGTGGGTGGTTGGACACTGAAGCTTTCTTT CASSGWLDTEAFF TRBJ1-1 TRBV27 - many
TGCGCCAGCAGCCAGGGGGTAGGGGACAATGAGCAGTTCTTC CASSQGVGDNEQFF TRBJ2-1 TRBV4-1 - many
TGCGCCAGCAGCTTGACTCCCGCAGGAGAGCTTAGGTCCTACGAGCAGTACTTC CASSLTPAGELRSYEQYF TRBJ2-7 TRBV5-1 - many